The T cell receptor (beta chain) described here comes from a study of blood T cells in healthy people across ages. Regarding the study as a whole: It was held that diversity estimates obtained from one million T cells represented underestimates. Donor CMV infection status was unknown, possibly confounding age-related changes in expanded clonotypes. Getting older went along with TCR beta diversity per million T cells dropping roughly linearly.

Alongside a J-beta primer mix, a sample-barcoded 5' primer served in a second PCR lasting roughly 7 to 12 cycles. TCRdb reprocessed the 5' RACE reads with MiXCR, giving one entry per CDR3 protein. The data hold 1.5 million to 2 million distinct CDR3 sequences, with 49% observed a single time. The table lists this clonotype with a count of one. Its antigen remains unknown. Sequences were obtained from blood. The sequence was obtained from a woman between 35 and 50 years old in good health.

CDR3 sequence reads: CASSYTSEALQETQYF. The CDR3 DNA is TGTGCCAGCAGCTATACTTCCGAGGCGCTACAAGAGACCCAGTACTTC. V usage is TRBV6-5 and J usage is TRBJ2-5; D is ambiguous. Per the germline V gene, CDR1 is MNHEY and CDR2 is SVGAGI. The CDR3 consists of 16 residues. Trimming pared 6 bases from V and 2 bases from J, leaving 19 bases between.